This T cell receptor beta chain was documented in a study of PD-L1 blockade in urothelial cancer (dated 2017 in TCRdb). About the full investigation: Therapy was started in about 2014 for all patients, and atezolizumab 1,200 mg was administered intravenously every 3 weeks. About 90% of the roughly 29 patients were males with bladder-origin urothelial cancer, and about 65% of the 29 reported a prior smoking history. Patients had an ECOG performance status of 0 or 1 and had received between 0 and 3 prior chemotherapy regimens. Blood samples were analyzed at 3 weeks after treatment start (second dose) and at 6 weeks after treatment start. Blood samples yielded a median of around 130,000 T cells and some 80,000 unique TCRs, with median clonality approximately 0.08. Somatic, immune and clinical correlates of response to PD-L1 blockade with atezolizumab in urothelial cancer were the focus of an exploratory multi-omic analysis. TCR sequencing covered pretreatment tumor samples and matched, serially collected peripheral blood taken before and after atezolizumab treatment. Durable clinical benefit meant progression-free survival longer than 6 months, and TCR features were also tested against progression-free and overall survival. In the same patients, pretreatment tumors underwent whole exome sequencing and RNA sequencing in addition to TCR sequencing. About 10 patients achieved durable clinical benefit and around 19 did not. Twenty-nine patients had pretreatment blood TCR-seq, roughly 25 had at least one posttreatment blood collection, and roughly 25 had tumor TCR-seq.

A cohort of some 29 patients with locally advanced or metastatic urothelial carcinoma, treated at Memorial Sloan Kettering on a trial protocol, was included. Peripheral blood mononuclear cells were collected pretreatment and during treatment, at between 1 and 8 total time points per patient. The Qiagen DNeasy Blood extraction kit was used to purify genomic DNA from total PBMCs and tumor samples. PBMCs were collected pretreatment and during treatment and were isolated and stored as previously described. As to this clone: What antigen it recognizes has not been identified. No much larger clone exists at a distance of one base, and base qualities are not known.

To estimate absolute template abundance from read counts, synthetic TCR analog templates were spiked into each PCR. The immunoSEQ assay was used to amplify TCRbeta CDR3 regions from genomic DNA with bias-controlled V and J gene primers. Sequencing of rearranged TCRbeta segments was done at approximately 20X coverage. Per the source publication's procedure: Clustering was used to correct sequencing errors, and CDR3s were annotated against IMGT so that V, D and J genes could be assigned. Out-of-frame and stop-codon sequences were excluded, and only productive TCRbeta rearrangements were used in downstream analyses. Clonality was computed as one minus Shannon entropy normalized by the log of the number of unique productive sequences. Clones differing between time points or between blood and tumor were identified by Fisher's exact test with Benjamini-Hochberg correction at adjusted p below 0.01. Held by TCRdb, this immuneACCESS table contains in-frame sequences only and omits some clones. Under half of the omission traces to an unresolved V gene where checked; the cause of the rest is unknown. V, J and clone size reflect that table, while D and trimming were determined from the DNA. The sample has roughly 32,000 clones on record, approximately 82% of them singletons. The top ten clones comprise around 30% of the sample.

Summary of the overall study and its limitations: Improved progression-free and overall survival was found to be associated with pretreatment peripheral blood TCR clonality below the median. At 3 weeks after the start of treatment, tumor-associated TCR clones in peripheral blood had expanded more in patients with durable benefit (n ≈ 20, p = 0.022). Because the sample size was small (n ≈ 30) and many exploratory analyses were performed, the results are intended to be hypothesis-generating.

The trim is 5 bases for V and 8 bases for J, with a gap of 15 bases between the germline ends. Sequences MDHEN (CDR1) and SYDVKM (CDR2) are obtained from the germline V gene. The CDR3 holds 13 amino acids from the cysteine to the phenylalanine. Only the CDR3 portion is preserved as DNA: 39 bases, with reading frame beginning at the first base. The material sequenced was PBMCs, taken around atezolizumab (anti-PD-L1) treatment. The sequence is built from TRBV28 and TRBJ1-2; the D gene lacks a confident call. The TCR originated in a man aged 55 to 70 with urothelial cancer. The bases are TGTGCCAGCAGTCCGGGCCTAGCGGGGGGCTACACCTTC. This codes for CASSPGLAGGYTF.